Following are 24 T cell receptor beta chains from one sample sequenced in a study of radiotherapy plus CTLA-4 blockade in lung cancer. Produced via immunoSEQ multiplex PCR; TCRdb's table is partial and in-frame only. The sample carries 55,000 to 65,000 clones, 70% to 80% recorded once. The sample was peripheral blood, taken from a patient treated with radiotherapy plus ipilimumab. These receptors originate from a human donor with non-small cell lung cancer who had a complete response to radiotherapy plus ipilimumab.

The gene calls are TRBV5-4 and TRBJ1-2; no definite D call. CDR1 is SGHNT and CDR2 is YYREEE in the germline V gene (reference sequence). V lost 3 bases to trimming and J lost 2 bases, with 11 bases between them. This CDR3 has 14 amino acids. CDR3 amino acids: CASSSPGRNYGYTF. In DNA, the CDR3 is TGTGCCAGCAGCTCGCCCGGTCGGAACTATGGCTACACCTTC.

The rearrangement joins TRBV27 to TRBJ1-5; 8 bases match TRBD1. The length of the CDR3 is 15 residues. V shed 6 bases and J 4 bases; nucleotides not matched to a gene: 8. Per germline, CDR1 MNHEY and CDR2 SMNVEV (reference sequence). The CDR3 DNA follows: TGTGCCAGCAGGCAAGGGGACAGGCCAAATCAGCCCCAGCATTTT. It yields the protein CASRQGDRPNQPQHF.

The rearrangement joins TRBV30 to TRBJ1-1; TRBD1 aligns across 7 bases. CDR3 size: 15 residues. The ends lost 2 bases at V and 1 base at J; junction bases unmatched: 7. Germline lookup yields CDR1 GTSNPN and CDR2 SVGIG (reference sequence). CDR3 protein: CAWSPVGTANTEAFF. The CDR3 DNA reads TGTGCCTGGAGTCCTGTAGGGACAGCGAACACTGAAGCTTTCTTT.

The chain links TRBV6-6 to TRBJ2-1; 10 bases agree with TRBD2. From germline, CDR1 is MNHNY and CDR2 SVGAGI (reference sequence). After removal of 6 bases from V and 9 bases from J, the junction contained 8 bases not matched to a gene. The CDR3 contains 14 residues. As DNA, the CDR3 is TGTGCCAGCAGGGAAAGCGGGAGGGCCGCTGAGCAGTTCTTC. This gives the protein CASRESGRAAEQFF.

As concerns this clone: This probably arose from a read error, given a far larger clone one base away. Different DNA sequences within this sample yield the same CDR3. The gene calls are TRBV5-4 and TRBJ1-1; D gene ambiguous. The CDR3 totals 15 residues. From germline, CDR1 is SGHNT and CDR2 YYREEE (reference sequence). The germline V and J ends were trimmed by 4 bases and 7 bases, with 20 bases remaining between them. CDR3 in DNA: TGTGCCAGCAGCCAAGAAACGGGGTCGGCTTATGAAGCTTTCTTT. This gives the protein CASSQETGSAYEAFF.

The chain joins TRBV11-2 to TRBJ2-5; no clear D. The DNA end is a closer match to TRBJ2-7, so the J assignment may be wrong. CDR1 and CDR2 from the germline V gene are SGHAT and FQNNGV. The CDR3 has 14 amino acids. The CDR3 DNA sequence: TGTGCCAGCAGCTTAGGGGCAGGTCCCTACGAGCAGTACTTC. It encodes CASSLGAGPYEQYF.

V usage is TRBV5-1 and J usage is TRBJ2-5, with D possibly being TRBD1 (5 bases). Germline-derived CDR1 and CDR2 are SGHRS and YFSETQ. The CDR3 is made up of 15 amino acids. The ends were cut back, 0 bases at V and 3 bases at J, with 12 bases in the middle. CDR3 in amino acids: CASSLEQGSKETQYF. CDR3 coding DNA: TGCGCCAGCAGCTTGGAGCAGGGAAGTAAAGAGACCCAGTACTTC.

The chain has TRBV6-5 and TRBJ2-3; a weak D match, TRBD2 (7 bases). Germline V gene sequence: CDR1 MNHEY, CDR2 SVGAGI. Trimming removed 4 bases from V and 4 bases from J, with 15 bases in between. The CDR3 runs to 15 residues. CDR3 sequence (DNA): TGTGCCAGCAGTTCTCCGGGGGGCTCCTCAGATACGCAGTATTTT. Translating gives CASSSPGGSSDTQYF.

J is TRBJ2-7 and V is TRBV6-1; 7 positions agree with TRBD1. The CDR3 is 15 residues long. Germline assignment: CDR1 MNHNS and CDR2 SASEGT. Losses at the gene ends were 6 bases for V and 9 bases for J; bases not matched to a gene: 17. In nucleotides, the CDR3 is TGTGCCAGCAGCGACGGGACAGCCAAGCAACAAGTGCAGTACTTC. Encoded protein: CASSDGTAKQQVQYF.

The V call is TRBV28, the J call TRBJ2-7; 7 nucleotides align to TRBD1. The CDR3 is 15 residues long. Germline V gene sequence: CDR1 MDHEN, CDR2 SYDVKM. The ends lost 4 bases at V and 2 bases at J; junction bases unmatched: 8. The CDR3 is CASSSSGQPPYEQYF. The DNA for the CDR3 is TGTGCCAGCAGTTCCTCGGGACAGCCACCCTACGAGCAGTACTTC.

This clone was seen only a few times. The chain has TRBV11-2 and TRBJ1-2, with 7 bases fitting TRBD1. The CDR3 covers 13 residues. The germline V gene has CDR1 SGHAT and CDR2 FQNNGV. The trim removed 3 bases at V and 3 bases at J, leaving 1 base unmatched. The DNA of the CDR3 is TGTGCCAGCAGCTTCGGGACAGACTATGGCTACACCTTC. Its translation: CASSFGTDYGYTF.

This clone has just one count. The CDR3 DNA reads TGTGCCTGGAGACGTGCCTGGAGGGTCAACAATGAGCAGTTCTTC. It yields the protein CAWRRAWRVNNEQFF. The V call is TRBV30, the J call TRBJ2-1, with D tentatively TRBD2 (6 bases). The germline gives CDR1 GTSNPN, CDR2 SVGIG (reference sequence). The CDR3 loop spans 15 amino acids. V shed 3 bases and J shed 5 bases, with 17 bases lying between them.

The chain employs TRBV6-5 and TRBJ1-1, with 7 bases fitting TRBD1. The CDR3 length is 14 residues. Germline V gene data show CDR1 as MNHEY and CDR2 as SVGAGI. The junction had 3 bases not matched to a gene; V was cut back by 4 bases and J by 1 base. The CDR3: CASSWTGTNTEAFF. The CDR3 nucleotides read TGTGCCAGCAGTTGGACAGGCACGAACACTGAAGCTTTCTTT.

The chain recombines TRBV5-1 with TRBJ2-1; no clear D gene. The V end lost 0 bases, the J end lost 4 bases, and 11 bases lay between the germline ends. Germline CDR1 reads SGHRS; CDR2 reads YFSETQ. This CDR3 spans 15 amino acids. The CDR3 sequence: CASSLGGDLYNEQFF. For the CDR3, the DNA is TGCGCCAGCAGCTTGGGAGGCGACTTATACAATGAGCAGTTCTTC. Together with reference TRBV5-1 and TRBJ2-1, the CDR3 gives the full variable domain: KAGVTQTPRYLIKTRGQQVTLSCSPISGHRSVSWYQQTPGQGLQFLFEYFSETQRNKGNFPGRFSGRQFSNSRSEMNVSTLELGDSALYLCASSLGGDLYNEQFFGPGTRLTVL.

The chain carries TRBV18 and TRBJ2-1; no firm D call. The V and J ends lost 5 bases and 9 bases respectively, with 11 bases between them. Germline V gives CDR1 KGHSH, CDR2 LQKENI. The CDR3 length is 12 residues. The chain's CDR3 is CASSDLDREQFF. Written as DNA, the CDR3 is TGTGCCAGCTCAGACCTAGACCGTGAGCAGTTCTTC.

There are a few counts of this clone. The chain employs TRBV19 and TRBJ1-2; D is undetermined. The length of the CDR3 is 15 residues. V was trimmed by 2 bases and J by 0 bases, leaving 10 bases between them. From germline, CDR1 is LNHDA and CDR2 SQIVND (reference sequence). CDR3 nucleotides: TGTGCCAGTAGTATATCCCCAAGAGCTAACTATGGCTACACCTTC. Translated: CASSISPRANYGYTF.

The chain has TRBV30 and TRBJ1-3, with 9 bases fitting TRBD1. The length of the CDR3 is 18 residues. The V and J ends lost 2 bases and 2 bases, in that order; junction bases with no gene match: 13. CDR1 and CDR2 from the germline V gene are GTSNPN and SVGIG (reference sequence). The CDR3 bases are TGTGCCTGGAGTTTTTTTGGGACAGGGACCAGGGCTGGAAACACCATATATTTT. The encoded protein is CAWSFFGTGTRAGNTIYF.

Only one count was recorded for this clone. This chain connects TRBV6-5 to TRBJ1-4; 7 nucleotides agree with TRBD1. Germline values: CDR1 MNHEY, CDR2 SVGAGI. The V segment lost 0 bases and the J segment 5 bases; nucleotides outside the gene matches: 0. This CDR3 is built from 14 residues. The DNA for the CDR3 is TGTGCCAGCAGTTACTCGACAGGGAATGAAAAACTGTTTTTT. Translation gives CASSYSTGNEKLFF.

This clone has just a few counts. The rearrangement links TRBV28 to TRBJ1-2; TRBD1 agrees at 7 bases. V shed 3 bases and J 8 bases; nucleotides not matched to a gene: 3. This CDR3 has 12 amino acids. The germline V gene has CDR1 MDHEN and CDR2 SYDVKM. CDR3 in amino acids: CASSFTGVGYTF. The CDR3 DNA is TGTGCCAGCAGTTTCACAGGGGTGGGCTACACCTTC.

In nucleotides, the CDR3 is TGTGCCAGTAGTATGTGGGGGGAAAACTATGGCTACACCTTC. This gives the protein CASSMWGENYGYTF. The V call is TRBV19, the J call TRBJ1-2; D possibly corresponds to TRBD1 (5 bases). This CDR3 spans 14 amino acids. Germline CDR1 and CDR2: LNHDA and SQIVND (reference sequence). Trimming took off 3 bases at V and 2 bases at J, with 10 bases between the two ends.

The V call is TRBV7-2, the J call TRBJ2-7, with D unresolved. The length of the CDR3 is 13 residues. CDR1 is SGHTA, CDR2 FQGNSA, per germline. Trimming took 7 bases from V and 2 from J, leaving 12 bases between them. The CDR3 DNA reads as TGTGCCAGCACCCGCGGCAGAGCCTACGAGCAGTACTTC. Amino acid sequence: CASTRGRAYEQYF. Based on the CDR3 plus reference TRBV7-2 and TRBJ2-7, the full variable domain is GAGVSQSPSNKVTEKGKDVELRCDPISGHTALYWYRQSLGQGLEFLIYFQGNSAPDKSGLPSDRFSAERTGGSVSTLTIQRTQQEDSAVYLCASTRGRAYEQYFGPGTRLTVT.

A remark on this clone: This sample includes further DNA sequences coding for the same CDR3. The chain has TRBV19 and TRBJ2-7; TRBD1 aligns across 12 bases. This CDR3 spans 14 amino acids. Germline assignment: CDR1 LNHDA and CDR2 SQIVND (reference sequence). V trimming: 5 bases; J trimming: 6 bases; junction bases outside the gene matches: 5. CDR3 region: CASSVGQGASEQYF. CDR3 nucleotide sequence: TGTGCCAGTAGTGTGGGACAGGGGGCATCCGAGCAGTACTTC. Full variable domain (missing parts from reference TRBV19 and TRBJ2-7): DGGITQSPKYLFRKEGQNVTLSCEQNLNHDAMYWYRQDPGQGLRLIYYSQIVNDFQKGDIAEGYSVSREKKESFPLTVTSAQKNPTAFYLCASSVGQGASEQYFGPGTRLTVT.

The chain uses TRBV19 and TRBJ2-5, with TRBD1 identical over 8 bases. The better agreement between TRBJ2-7 and the DNA end casts doubt on the J call. Looked up from germline, CDR1 is LNHDA and CDR2 is SQIVND (reference sequence). CDR3 size: 15 residues. In DNA, the CDR3 is TGTGCCAGTAGTACCCCAAGGGGACAGGTTTACGAGCAGTACTTC. Translated: CASSTPRGQVYEQYF.

V gene TRBV29-1 combines with J gene TRBJ1-2, with TRBD1 as a possible D gene (6 bases). Germline CDR1 is SQVTM and CDR2 is ANQGSEA. Trimming took 6 bases from V and 4 from J, leaving 18 bases between them. This CDR3 spans 14 amino acids. In DNA form, the CDR3 reads TGCAGCGTCAAACAGGGCATTATGAGCTATGGCTACACCTTC. It translates to CSVKQGIMSYGYTF.